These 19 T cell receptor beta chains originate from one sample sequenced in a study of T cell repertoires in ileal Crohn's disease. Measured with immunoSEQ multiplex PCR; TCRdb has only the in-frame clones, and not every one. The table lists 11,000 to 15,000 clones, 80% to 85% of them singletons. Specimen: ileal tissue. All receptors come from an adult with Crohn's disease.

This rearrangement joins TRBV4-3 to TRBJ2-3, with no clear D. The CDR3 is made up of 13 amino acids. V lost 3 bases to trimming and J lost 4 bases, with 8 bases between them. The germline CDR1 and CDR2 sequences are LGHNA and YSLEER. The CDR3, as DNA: TGCGCCAGCAGCCAGGTAGTAGCAGATACGCAGTATTTT. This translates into CASSQVVADTQYF.

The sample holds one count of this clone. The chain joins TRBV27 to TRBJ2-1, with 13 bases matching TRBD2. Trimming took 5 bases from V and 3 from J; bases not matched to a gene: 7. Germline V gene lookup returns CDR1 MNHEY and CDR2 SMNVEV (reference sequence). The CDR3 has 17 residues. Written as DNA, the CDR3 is TGTGCCAGCAGTACCGGGACTAGCGGGGTTCTCTACAATGAGCAGTTCTTC. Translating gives CASSTGTSGVLYNEQFF.

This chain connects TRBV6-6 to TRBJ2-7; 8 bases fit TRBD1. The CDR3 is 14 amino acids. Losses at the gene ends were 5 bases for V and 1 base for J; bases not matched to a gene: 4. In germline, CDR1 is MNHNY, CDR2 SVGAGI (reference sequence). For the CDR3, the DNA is TGTGCCAGCAGTATCCGGGACAGGTCCTACGAGCAGTACTTC. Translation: CASSIRDRSYEQYF.

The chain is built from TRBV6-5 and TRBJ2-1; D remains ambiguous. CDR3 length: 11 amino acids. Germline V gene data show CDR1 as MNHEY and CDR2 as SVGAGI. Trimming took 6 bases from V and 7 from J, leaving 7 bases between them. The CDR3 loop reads CASSQRNEQFF. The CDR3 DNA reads TGTGCCAGCAGCCAGAGGAATGAGCAGTTCTTC.

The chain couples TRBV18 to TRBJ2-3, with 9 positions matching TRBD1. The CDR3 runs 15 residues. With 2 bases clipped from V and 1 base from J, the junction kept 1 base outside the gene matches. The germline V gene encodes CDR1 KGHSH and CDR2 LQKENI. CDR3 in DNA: TGTGCCAGCTCACCATACAGGGGGCGCACAGATACGCAGTATTTT. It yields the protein CASSPYRGRTDTQYF. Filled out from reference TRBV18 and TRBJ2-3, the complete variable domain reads NAGVMQNPRHLVRRRGQEARLRCSPMKGHSHVYWYRQLPEEGLKFMVYLQKENIIDESGMPKERFSAEFPKEGPSILRIQQVVRGDSAAYFCASSPYRGRTDTQYFGPGTRLTVL.

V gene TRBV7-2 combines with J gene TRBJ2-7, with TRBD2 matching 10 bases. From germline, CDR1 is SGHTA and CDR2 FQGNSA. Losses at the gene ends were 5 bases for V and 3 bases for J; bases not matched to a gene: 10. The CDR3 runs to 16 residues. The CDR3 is CASSPSGTSDFYEQYF. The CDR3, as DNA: TGTGCCAGCAGCCCCTCCGGGACTAGCGATTTCTACGAGCAGTACTTC.

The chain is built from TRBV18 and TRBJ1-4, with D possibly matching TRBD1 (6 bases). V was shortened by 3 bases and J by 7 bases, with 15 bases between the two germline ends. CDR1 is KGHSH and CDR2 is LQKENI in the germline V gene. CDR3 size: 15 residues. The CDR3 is CASSPSSGGGEKLFF. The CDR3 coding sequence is TGTGCCAGCTCACCCTCATCTGGGGGCGGTGAAAAACTGTTTTTT.

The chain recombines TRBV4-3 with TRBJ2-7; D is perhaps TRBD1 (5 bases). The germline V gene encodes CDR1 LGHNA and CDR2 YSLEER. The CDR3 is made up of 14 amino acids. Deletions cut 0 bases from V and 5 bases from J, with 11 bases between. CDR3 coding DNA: TGCGCCAGCAGCCAAGATCACCAGGGCGACGAGCAGTACTTC. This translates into CASSQDHQGDEQYF.

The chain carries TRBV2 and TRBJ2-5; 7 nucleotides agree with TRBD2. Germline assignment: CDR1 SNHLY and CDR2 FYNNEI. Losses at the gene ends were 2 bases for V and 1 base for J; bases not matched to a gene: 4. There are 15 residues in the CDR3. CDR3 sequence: CASSERWGGQETQYF. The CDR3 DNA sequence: TGTGCCAGCAGTGAACGGTGGGGGGGCCAAGAGACCCAGTACTTC. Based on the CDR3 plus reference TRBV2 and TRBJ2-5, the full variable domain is EPEVTQTPSHQVTQMGQEVILRCVPISNHLYFYWYRQILGQKVEFLVSFYNNEISEKSEIFDDQFSVERPDGSNFTLKIRSTKLEDSAMYFCASSERWGGQETQYFGPGTRLLVL.

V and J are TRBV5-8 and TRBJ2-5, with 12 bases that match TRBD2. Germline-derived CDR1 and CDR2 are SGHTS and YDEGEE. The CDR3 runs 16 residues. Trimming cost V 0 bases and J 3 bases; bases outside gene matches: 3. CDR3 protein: CASSLGRLAGEETQYF. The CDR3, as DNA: TGTGCCAGCAGCTTGGGGCGACTAGCGGGGGAAGAGACCCAGTACTTC.

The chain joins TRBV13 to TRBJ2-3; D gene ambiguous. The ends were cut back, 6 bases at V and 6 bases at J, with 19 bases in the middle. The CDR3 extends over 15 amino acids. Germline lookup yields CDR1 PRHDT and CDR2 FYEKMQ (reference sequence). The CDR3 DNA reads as TGTGCCAGCAGTCATCTGGTTTCCGGGTCGGATACGCAGTATTTT. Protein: CASSHLVSGSDTQYF.

In nucleotides, the CDR3 is TGCAGCGCGGGGACAGGGGGCCGAGGAACTGAAGCTTTCTTT. Its translation is CSAGTGGRGTEAFF. The genes are TRBV29-1 and TRBJ1-1, with 12 bases fitting TRBD1. The CDR3 covers 14 residues. Trimming removed 7 bases from V and 5 bases from J; junction bases left unmatched: 8. Looked up from germline, CDR1 is SQVTM and CDR2 is ANQGSEA.

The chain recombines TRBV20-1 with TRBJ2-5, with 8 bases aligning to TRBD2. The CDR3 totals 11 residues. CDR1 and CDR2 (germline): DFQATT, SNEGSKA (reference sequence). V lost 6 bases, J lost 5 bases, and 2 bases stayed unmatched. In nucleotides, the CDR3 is TGCAGTGCGTCGGGAGGGGAGACCCAGTACTTC. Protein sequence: CSASGGETQYF.

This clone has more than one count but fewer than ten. This CDR3 reads CASTEGRGHEQYF. The CDR3 DNA reads TGTGCCAGCACCGAAGGGAGAGGCCACGAGCAGTACTTC. This chain connects TRBV2 to TRBJ2-7, with a possible D match to TRBD2 (5 bases). The ends were cut back, 7 bases at V and 5 bases at J, with 15 bases in the middle. Germline values: CDR1 SNHLY, CDR2 FYNNEI. This CDR3 comprises 13 residues.

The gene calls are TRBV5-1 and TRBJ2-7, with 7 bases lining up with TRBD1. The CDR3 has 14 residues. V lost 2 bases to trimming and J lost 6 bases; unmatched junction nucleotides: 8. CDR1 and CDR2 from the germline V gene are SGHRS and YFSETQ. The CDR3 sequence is CASSLLQGKGEQYF. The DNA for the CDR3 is TGCGCCAGCAGCTTATTACAGGGGAAGGGCGAGCAGTACTTC.

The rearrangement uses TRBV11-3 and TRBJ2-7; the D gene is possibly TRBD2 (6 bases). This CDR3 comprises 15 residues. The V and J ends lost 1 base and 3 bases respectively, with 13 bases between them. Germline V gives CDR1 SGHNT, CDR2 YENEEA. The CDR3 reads CASSLAGTPDYEQYF. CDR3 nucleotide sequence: TGTGCCAGCAGCTTAGCGGGGACTCCCGACTACGAGCAGTACTTC.

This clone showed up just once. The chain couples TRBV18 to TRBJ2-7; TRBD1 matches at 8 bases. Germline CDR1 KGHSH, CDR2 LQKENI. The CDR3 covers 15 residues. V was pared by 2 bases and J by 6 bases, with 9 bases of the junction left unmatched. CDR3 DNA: TGTGCCAGCTCACCAAACGCCCAGGGGGCCGGCGAGCAGTACTTC. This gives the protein CASSPNAQGAGEQYF.

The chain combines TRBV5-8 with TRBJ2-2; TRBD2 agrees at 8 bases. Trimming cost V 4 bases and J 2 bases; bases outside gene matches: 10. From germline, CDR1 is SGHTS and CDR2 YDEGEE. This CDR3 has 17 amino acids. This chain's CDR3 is CASSRPTSGLNTGELFF. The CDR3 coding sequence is TGTGCCAGCAGCCGGCCAACTAGCGGCTTAAACACCGGGGAGCTGTTTTTT. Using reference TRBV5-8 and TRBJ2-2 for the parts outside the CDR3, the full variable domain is EAGVTQSPTHLIKTRGQQATLRCSPISGHTSVYWYQQALGLGLQFLLWYDEGEERNRGNFPPRFSGRQFPNYSSELNVNALELEDSALYLCASSRPTSGLNTGELFFGEGSRLTVL.

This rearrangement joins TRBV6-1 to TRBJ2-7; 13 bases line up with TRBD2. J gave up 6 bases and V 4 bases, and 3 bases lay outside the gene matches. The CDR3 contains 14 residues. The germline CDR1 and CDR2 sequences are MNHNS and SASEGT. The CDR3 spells CASSGTSGRGEQYF. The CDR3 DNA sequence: TGTGCCAGCAGTGGTACTAGCGGGAGGGGCGAGCAGTACTTC.